The 24 T cell receptor beta chains below were found in one sample sequenced in a study of T cells of healthy individuals. TCRdb re-derived calls from the 5' RACE reads in MiXCR, one entry per CDR3 protein. The repertoire has about 100,000 distinct CDR3 sequences, roughly a sixth of them found once; the top ten carry roughly 6.1%. These receptors originate from a human donor in good health.

Only a few counts were recorded for this clonotype. J is TRBJ2-2 and V is TRBV11-2, with TRBD1 identical over 8 bases. Germline V gives CDR1 SGHAT, CDR2 FQNNGV. Trimming at V came to 4 bases and at J to 6 bases, leaving 10 bases not matched to a gene. This CDR3 is 16 amino acids long. The CDR3 DNA is TGTGCCAGCAGCTCGGGACAGGCGAGAATAGCCGGGGAGCTGTTTTTT. It is translated as CASSSGQARIAGELFF. Variable domain in full (rest from reference TRBV11-2 and TRBJ2-2): EAGVAQSPRYKIIEKRQSVAFWCNPISGHATLYWYQQILGQGPKLLIQFQNNGVVDDSQLPKDRFSAERLKGVDSTLKIQPAKLEDSAVYLCASSSGQARIAGELFFGEGSRLTVL.

This clonotype was seen a handful of times. J is TRBJ1-5 and V is TRBV4-2; the D is unclear. The CDR3 extends over 14 amino acids. V was trimmed by 0 bases and J by 4 bases, leaving 7 bases between them. Germline V gives CDR1 LGHNA, CDR2 YNFKEQ. The CDR3 sequence: CASSQERQNQPQHF. In nucleotides, the CDR3 is TGTGCCAGCAGCCAAGAGAGGCAGAATCAGCCCCAGCATTTT.

This clonotype appeared a few times. The chain is built from TRBV6-6 and TRBJ2-3; a possible D gene is TRBD2 (6 bases). V lost 5 bases to trimming and J lost 2 bases, with 17 bases between them. CDR3 length equals 16 residues. Germline V gene lookup returns CDR1 MNHNY and CDR2 SVGAGI (reference sequence). CDR3 nucleotides: TGTGCCAGCAGTCCCCGGGGGTCCATAGCCACAGATACGCAGTATTTT. Residues: CASSPRGSIATDTQYF.

A note on this clonotype: The CDR3 ends on some other residue instead of the conserved phenylalanine or tryptophan, so this is likely a read error. The J gene is TRBJ2-7, the V gene TRBV27, with TRBD1 identical over 8 bases. After removal of 9 bases from V and 6 bases from J, the junction contained 7 bases not matched to a gene. Germline V gene lookup returns CDR1 MNHEY and CDR2 SMNVEV (reference sequence). This CDR3 is built from 12 residues. The CDR3: CARPGQVAEQYL. CDR3 nucleotides: TGTGCCAGACCGGGACAGGTGGCCGAGCAGTACCTC.

This clonotype was found a few times. For the CDR3, the DNA is TGTGCCAGCAGCTTTAGAGGATCACCCCTCCACTTT. Translated, it gives CASSFRGSPLHF. V usage is TRBV11-2 and J usage is TRBJ1-6, with no clear D. Germline V lookup: CDR1 SGHAT, CDR2 FQNNGV. This CDR3 comprises 12 residues. Trimming left V 3 bases short and J 10 bases short, with 7 bases between.

This clonotype was seen many times. The rearrangement uses TRBV27 and TRBJ1-5; TRBD1 agrees at 7 bases. J gave up 4 bases and V 2 bases, and 5 bases lay outside the gene matches. Germline V CDR1 and CDR2: MNHEY, SMNVEV (reference sequence). This CDR3 comprises 15 residues. The CDR3: CASSLRTGSNQPQHF. The CDR3, as DNA: TGTGCCAGCAGTTTACGGACAGGCTCAAATCAGCCCCAGCATTTT.

The rearrangement links TRBV7-2 to TRBJ2-5, with D tentatively TRBD1 or TRBD2 (5 bases each). Germline V CDR1 and CDR2: SGHTA, FQGNSA. CDR3 size: 14 residues. The V and J ends lost 5 bases and 5 bases respectively, with 15 bases between them. The CDR3 loop is CASSGGPLLETQYF. CDR3 bases: TGTGCCAGCAGCGGGGGACCTCTCCTGGAGACCCAGTACTTC.

This clonotype has more than one count but fewer than ten. The rearrangement joins TRBV24-1 to TRBJ2-6, with no clear D. This CDR3 comprises 19 residues. The V gene's germline CDR1 is KGHDR and CDR2 SFDVKD. V lost 1 base, J lost 1 base, and 16 bases lay in between. The CDR3 protein is CATSDFRTDSVSGANVLTF. DNA of the CDR3: TGTGCCACCAGTGATTTTCGCACGGATAGTGTATCTGGGGCCAACGTCCTGACTTTC.

This chain links TRBV6-2 or TRBV6-3 with TRBJ1-5; D call uncertain. The CDR3 spans 13 residues. The germline V gene encodes CDR1 MNHEY and CDR2 SVGEGT. The V and J ends lost 2 bases and 8 bases respectively, with 10 bases between them. The CDR3 spells CASSYSLGEPQHF. For the CDR3, the DNA is TGTGCCAGCAGTTACAGCCTTGGGGAGCCCCAGCATTTT.

In its sample, this clonotype was seen a few times. This chain links TRBV6-5 with TRBJ2-1, with 10 bases lining up with TRBD2. The CDR3 contains 15 residues. The V and J ends lost 1 base and 3 bases, in that order; junction bases with no gene match: 0. Germline V gene data show CDR1 as MNHEY and CDR2 as SVGAGI. The CDR3 spells CASSYLAGGYNEQFF. The DNA of the CDR3 is TGTGCCAGCAGTTACTTAGCGGGAGGCTACAATGAGCAGTTCTTC.

The genes are TRBV18 and TRBJ1-1, with D unclear. Trimming left V 1 base short and J 4 bases short, with 10 bases between. This CDR3 contains 14 residues. Per the germline V gene, CDR1 is KGHSH and CDR2 is LQKENI. CDR3 residues: CASSPLPTGTEAFF. In DNA form, the CDR3 reads TGTGCCAGCTCACCACTTCCGACGGGCACTGAAGCTTTCTTT.

This chain connects TRBV6-5 to TRBJ2-7; TRBD1 matches 8 bases. Germline assignment: CDR1 MNHEY and CDR2 SVGAGI. V was pared by 6 bases and J by 3 bases, with 7 bases of the junction left unmatched. The CDR3 is 14 amino acids. In DNA, the CDR3 is TGTGCCAGCAGCCGAACAGGGGGAGGCTACGAGCAGTACTTC. Residues: CASSRTGGGYEQYF.

Many counts were recorded for this clonotype. The chain combines TRBV3-1 with TRBJ1-6; 7 nucleotides agree with TRBD1. The CDR3 spans 15 residues. The J segment lost 7 bases and the V segment lost 4 bases, leaving 7 bases of the junction unmatched. From germline, CDR1 is LGHDT and CDR2 YNNKEL (reference sequence). The CDR3 region is CASSLGGGANSPLHF. The CDR3 DNA sequence: TGTGCCAGCAGCCTAGGAGGGGGCGCGAATTCACCCCTCCACTTT.

The rearrangement joins TRBV6-1 to TRBJ1-5; D remains ambiguous. Trimming took off 7 bases at V and 0 bases at J, with 7 bases between the two ends. The CDR3 consists of 13 residues. Germline V lookup: CDR1 MNHNS, CDR2 SASEGT. DNA of the CDR3: TGTGCCAGCATCAGGAGTAGCAATCAGCCCCAGCATTTT. This sequence encodes CASIRSSNQPQHF.

This clonotype appeared a few times. V and J are TRBV10-3 and TRBJ2-7, with 9 positions matching TRBD1. CDR3 length equals 14 residues. CDR1 ENHRY and CDR2 SYGVKD come from the germline V gene. Trimming cost V 6 bases and J 6 bases; bases outside gene matches: 9. In DNA form, the CDR3 reads TGTGCCATCAGAGCGGGACAGGGACCTCGCGAGCAGTACTTC. It yields the protein CAIRAGQGPREQYF.

This clonotype was recorded a few times. V and J are TRBV5-1 and TRBJ2-7; 8 bases match TRBD2. The CDR3 totals 15 residues. The germline CDR1 and CDR2 sequences are SGHRS and YFSETQ. V trimming: 3 bases; J trimming: 2 bases; junction bases outside the gene matches: 7. This CDR3 is CASSYQAGAAYEQYF. As DNA, the CDR3 is TGCGCCAGCAGCTACCAAGCGGGAGCGGCCTACGAGCAGTACTTC.

This clonotype was found a few times. This chain uses TRBV4-1 with TRBJ2-3; TRBD1 aligns across 9 bases. Looked up from germline, CDR1 is MGHRA and CDR2 is YSYEKL. The V and J ends lost 4 bases and 3 bases, in that order; junction bases with no gene match: 11. This CDR3 has 17 residues. This chain's CDR3 is CASSLRTGQGGTDTQYF. In nucleotides, the CDR3 is TGCGCCAGCAGCCTACGGACGGGACAGGGAGGAACAGATACGCAGTATTTT.

This clonotype was seen a handful of times. V is TRBV2 and J is TRBJ2-3, with TRBD1 matching 7 bases. This CDR3 is 13 amino acids long. J was trimmed by 3 bases and V by 6 bases; bases with no gene match: 3. CDR1 is SNHLY, CDR2 FYNNEI, per germline. CDR3 region: CASRGDSTDTQYF. Here the CDR3 DNA reads TGTGCCAGCAGGGGGGACAGTACAGATACGCAGTATTTT. The entire variable domain, with the rest obtained from reference TRBV2 and TRBJ2-3, is as follows: EPEVTQTPSHQVTQMGQEVILRCVPISNHLYFYWYRQILGQKVEFLVSFYNNEISEKSEIFDDQFSVERPDGSNFTLKIRSTKLEDSAMYFCASRGDSTDTQYFGPGTRLTVL.

In this sample, this clonotype turned up a few times. V usage is TRBV10-3 and J usage is TRBJ2-5, with no clear D. V was trimmed by 0 bases and J by 1 base, leaving 6 bases between them. The CDR3 length is 14 residues. The germline gives CDR1 ENHRY, CDR2 SYGVKD. The CDR3 reads CAISESAGQETQYF. The CDR3, as DNA: TGTGCCATCAGTGAGTCGGCCGGCCAAGAGACCCAGTACTTC.

The rearrangement joins TRBV7-2 to TRBJ2-7, with D perhaps being TRBD1 or TRBD2 (5 bases each). The CDR3 length is 14 residues. V was shortened by 0 bases and J by 4 bases, with 10 bases between the two germline ends. The germline gives CDR1 SGHTA, CDR2 FQGNSA. This CDR3 reads CASSLAGDLYEQYF. DNA of the CDR3: TGTGCCAGCAGCTTAGCGGGGGATCTGTACGAGCAGTACTTC.

This clonotype has more than one count but fewer than ten. The chain employs TRBV4-3 and TRBJ1-3; a weak D match, TRBD1 (5 bases). CDR3 length: 15 amino acids. Trimming shortened V by 0 bases and J by 4 bases, and 10 bases separated the two germline ends. Germline assignment: CDR1 LGHNA and CDR2 YSLEER. The CDR3 DNA follows: TGCGCCAGCAGCCAAGATCGGGGGTCCGGAAACACCATATATTTT. This gives the protein CASSQDRGSGNTIYF.

This clonotype was found a few times. V is TRBV4-3 and J is TRBJ2-5, with D hard to call. V lost 0 bases, J lost 5 bases, and 7 bases lay in between. The CDR3 is 13 amino acids. Germline lookup yields CDR1 LGHNA and CDR2 YSLEER. CDR3 bases: TGCGCCAGCAGCCAAGATATGGCGGAGACCCAGTACTTC. Its translation: CASSQDMAETQYF.

V usage is TRBV7-9 and J usage is TRBJ2-2; 10 nucleotides agree with TRBD2. The junction had 5 bases not matched to a gene; V was cut back by 0 bases and J by 4 bases. The CDR3 contains 17 residues. Germline V gene sequence: CDR1 SEHNR, CDR2 FQNEAQ (reference sequence). Here the CDR3 reads CASSLASGGTSTGELFF. The CDR3 nucleotides read TGTGCCAGCAGCTTAGCTAGCGGGGGGACCTCCACCGGGGAGCTGTTTTTT.

This clonotype was seen a handful of times. The gene calls are TRBV19 and TRBJ2-2; possibly TRBD2 for D (5 bases). Deletions cut 3 bases from V and 7 bases from J, with 21 bases between. Germline values: CDR1 LNHDA, CDR2 SQIVND (reference sequence). This CDR3 comprises 17 residues. As DNA, the CDR3 is TGTGCCAGTAGTATTATTTCGGGGTTATCGTCTTTCGGGGAGCTGTTTTTT. It is translated as CASSIISGLSSFGELFF. The full variable domain, its missing parts supplied by reference TRBV19 and TRBJ2-2, is DGGITQSPKYLFRKEGQNVTLSCEQNLNHDAMYWYRQDPGQGLRLIYYSQIVNDFQKGDIAEGYSVSREKKESFPLTVTSAQKNPTAFYLCASSIISGLSSFGELFFGEGSRLTVL.